Listed below are T cell receptor beta chains from one sample, sequenced in a study of CD8 T cells in ankylosing spondylitis. MiXCR, run by TCRdb on the 5' RACE reads, gives a single entry per CDR3 protein. The sample includes 200,000 to 300,000 distinct CDR3 sequences, roughly a quarter of them seen just once. The material sequenced was blood, either unsorted or a sorted T cell fraction (not recorded which). These receptors originate from a male donor with ankylosing spondylitis or in good health (not recorded which). The CDR3 runs from the conserved cysteine through the conserved F or W. A D gene is named only where the DNA matches it firmly. Clone size is stated in some rows and not others, as once, few, many or a class when expanded.

size: many
D: .
V: TRBV20-1
J: TRBJ1-6
DNA: TGCAGTGCTAGAGATGGGGCTGCTAAACGATCTGTATCACCCCTCCACTTT
CDR3: CSARDGAAKRSVSPLHF

size: few
D: .
V: TRBV25-1
J: TRBJ1-1
DNA: TGTGCCAGCAGTGAAGAGGGGCTAAACACTGAAGCTTTCTTT
CDR3: CASSEEGLNTEAFF

size: many
D: .
V: TRBV20-1
J: TRBJ2-2
DNA: TGCAGTGCTAGAGATCGGGCGAACACCGGGGAGCTGTTTTTT
CDR3: CSARDRANTGELFF

size: many
D: .
V: TRBV20-1
J: TRBJ2-1
DNA: TGCAGTGCTAGTGCCGCTAGGCCGGACAATGAGCAGTTCTTC
CDR3: CSASAARPDNEQFF

size: few
D: .
V: TRBV11-2
J: TRBJ2-7
DNA: TGTGCCAGCAGCTTACCCGGACAGTTTAGAGAGCAGTACTTC
CDR3: CASSLPGQFREQYF

size: few
D: TRBD1
V: TRBV10-3
J: TRBJ2-1
DNA: TGTGCCATCAGGGACAGGGCGACCTACAATGAGCAGTTCTTC
CDR3: CAIRDRATYNEQFF

size: many
D: .
V: TRBV12-3/TRBV12-4
J: TRBJ1-1
DNA: TGTGCCAGCAGTTTGAGGGACACTGAAGCTTTCTTT
CDR3: CASSLRDTEAFF

size: many
D: .
V: TRBV12-3/TRBV12-4
J: TRBJ2-5
DNA: TGTGCCAGCAGTTTAGGACTAGGGGGCAGGGAGACCCAGTACTTC
CDR3: CASSLGLGGRETQYF

size: many
D: .
V: TRBV4-2
J: TRBJ2-3
DNA: TGTGCCAGCAGCCACGCAGTAGGAGACACGCAGTATTTT
CDR3: CASSHAVGDTQYF

size: many
D: TRBD1
V: TRBV20-1
J: TRBJ2-2
DNA: TGCAGTGCTAGGATCCGGGACAGCAACACCGGGGAGCTGTTTTTT
CDR3: CSARIRDSNTGELFF

size: .
D: TRBD2
V: TRBV20-1
J: TRBJ2-1
DNA: TGCAGTGCTTCTAGCGGGGGGAACAATGAGCAGTTCTTC
CDR3: CSASSGGNNEQFF

size: .
D: .
V: TRBV20-1
J: TRBJ1-2
DNA: TGCAGTGCTAGTGTTATCGGGGTGTCGGGCTATGGCGACACCTTC
CDR3: CSASVIGVSGYGDTF

size: many
D: .
V: TRBV5-1
J: TRBJ2-1
DNA: TGCGCCAGCAGCTCAGGTGGGGGAACCTTTGGGAGTGAGCAGTTCTTC
CDR3: CASSSGGGTFGSEQFF

size: .
D: .
V: TRBV6-1
J: TRBJ1-1
DNA: TGTGCCACCAAGACAGACATGAACACTGAAGCTTTCTTT
CDR3: CATKTDMNTEAFF

size: many
D: TRBD2
V: TRBV20-1
J: TRBJ2-1
DNA: TGCAGTGCTGGCGGGACTAGCGGGGGGCCGTGGTTCTTC
CDR3: CSAGGTSGGPWFF

size: few
D: .
V: TRBV6-1
J: TRBJ2-7
DNA: TGTGCCAGCACGGCAAACAGGGGAGGAAGGCGGCAGTACTTC
CDR3: CASTANRGGRRQYF

size: many
D: .
V: TRBV12-3/TRBV12-4
J: TRBJ2-7
DNA: TGTGCCAGCAGTTTAGGGTGGGGGGAGCAGTACTTC
CDR3: CASSLGWGEQYF

size: many
D: .
V: TRBV4-1
J: TRBJ1-4
DNA: TGCGCCAGCAGCCAAGAAGGGCGCAGGGAAGAAAAACTGTTTTTT
CDR3: CASSQEGRREEKLFF

size: many
D: TRBD2
V: TRBV5-1
J: TRBJ2-1
DNA: TGCGCCAGCAGCTGGGGGACTAGCCGCCATGAGCAGTTCTTC
CDR3: CASSWGTSRHEQFF

size: many
D: .
V: TRBV20-1
J: TRBJ2-5
DNA: TGCAGTGCTATCCCCCTGGGGTACCAAGAGACCCAGTACTTC
CDR3: CSAIPLGYQETQYF

size: .
D: .
V: TRBV29-1
J: TRBJ2-3
DNA: TGCAGCGTTTCCTCCCCGGGGGGCACAGATACGCAGTATTTT
CDR3: CSVSSPGGTDTQYF

size: .
D: .
V: TRBV29-1
J: TRBJ2-5
DNA: TGCAGCGCGGGTCGGGCAGTTAAAGAGACCCAGTACTTC
CDR3: CSAGRAVKETQYF

size: .
D: TRBD1
V: TRBV18
J: TRBJ1-1
DNA: TGTGCCAGCTCACCACGTCGGCCAGGGGGGAACACTGAAGCTTTCTTT
CDR3: CASSPRRPGGNTEAFF

size: .
D: .
V: TRBV7-2
J: TRBJ1-1
DNA: TGTGCCAGCAGCTTATACCGAGGGACTGAAGCTTTCTTT
CDR3: CASSLYRGTEAFF

size: few
D: .
V: TRBV15
J: TRBJ1-1
DNA: TGTGCCACCAGCTATACTAAAAGGGCAGGAACTGAAGCTTTCTTT
CDR3: CATSYTKRAGTEAFF

size: .
D: .
V: TRBV5-1
J: TRBJ2-5
DNA: TGCGCCAGCAGCTTGGATCCCTCGCTTCTTGTGGAGACCCAGTACTTC
CDR3: CASSLDPSLLVETQYF

size: .
D: TRBD1
V: TRBV12-3/TRBV12-4
J: TRBJ2-1
DNA: TGTGCCAGCAGTGAATACCTGGACAGGGACAATGAGCAGTTCTTC
CDR3: CASSEYLDRDNEQFF

size: few
D: TRBD2
V: TRBV29-1
J: TRBJ2-7
DNA: TGCAGCGCCTCACAGGGACTAGGGGGGGAGCAGTACTTC
CDR3: CSASQGLGGEQYF

size: .
D: TRBD1
V: TRBV2
J: TRBJ2-7
DNA: TGTGCCAGCAAAGGGACAGGGTATTTTTTC
CDR3: CASKGTGYFF

size: .
D: .
V: TRBV20-1
J: TRBJ2-1
DNA: TGCAGTGCTATGGGACCACACAATGAGCAGTTCTTC
CDR3: CSAMGPHNEQFF

size: .
D: .
V: TRBV10-3
J: TRBJ2-1
DNA: TGTGCCATCAGTGAGTCTCCCGCTTCCTTTAGCTCCTACAATGAGCAGTTCTTC
CDR3: CAISESPASFSSYNEQFF

size: many
D: .
V: TRBV20-1
J: TRBJ2-5
DNA: TGCAGTGCTAGTGTAGGCCAAGAGACCCAGTACTTC
CDR3: CSASVGQETQYF

size: .
D: .
V: TRBV20-1
J: TRBJ2-3
DNA: TGCAGTGCTAGAGACGGCCAGGGGAGAGATACGCAGTATTTT
CDR3: CSARDGQGRDTQYF

size: few
D: TRBD1
V: TRBV20-1
J: TRBJ1-4
DNA: TGCAGTGCTCGACAGGGATTCGATGAAAAACTGTTTTTT
CDR3: CSARQGFDEKLFF

size: many
D: .
V: TRBV10-3
J: TRBJ2-2
DNA: TGTGCCATCAGTGAGGGAACGTACACCGGGGAGCTGTTTTTT
CDR3: CAISEGTYTGELFF

size: few
D: TRBD1
V: TRBV6-1
J: TRBJ2-5
DNA: TGTGCCAGCAGCCAGCTCCAAGGGACAGGGGGTCAAGAGACCCAGTACTTC
CDR3: CASSQLQGTGGQETQYF

size: few
D: .
V: TRBV29-1
J: TRBJ2-7
DNA: TGCAGCGTTGGAGACCCCTACGAGCAGTACTTC
CDR3: CSVGDPYEQYF

size: many
D: TRBD2
V: TRBV29-1
J: TRBJ2-1
DNA: TGCAGCGTTGTGGCGGGGGGGCGAGGGAATGAGCAGTTCTTC
CDR3: CSVVAGGRGNEQFF

size: many
D: TRBD1
V: TRBV5-1
J: TRBJ2-1
DNA: TGCGCCAGCAGCTGGGACAGGGCCTACAATGAGCAGTTCTTC
CDR3: CASSWDRAYNEQFF

size: .
D: TRBD1
V: TRBV4-2
J: TRBJ1-1
DNA: TGTGCCAGCAGCCAAGGGAGACAGGGGTGGGACACTGAAGCTTTCTTT
CDR3: CASSQGRQGWDTEAFF